The rows below give T cell receptor beta chains drawn from one sample of a study of memory CD4+ T cells and cytomegalovirus serostatus. TCRdb's copy holds only in-frame clones and misses some; the assay was immunoSEQ multiplex PCR. The profile shows about 38,000 clones, 79% of them singletons. Specimen: memory CD4+ T cells from blood. Receptors originate from an adult in good health and CMV-seropositive. The CDR3 runs from the conserved cysteine through the conserved F or W. The order of the fields is clone size, J gene, CDR3 length, V gene, D gene, CDR3 DNA, CDR3 protein. A D gene is named only where the DNA matches it firmly. Where a row states a size, it is once, few, many or the class of an expanded clone; other rows omit it.

size: NA; J: TRBJ2-1; length: 19; V: TRBV5-1; D: TRBD1; DNA: TGCGCCAGCAGCTTGGGGACAGGGGGCTCTCTTAGCTCCTACAATGAGCAGTTCTTC; CDR3: CASSLGTGGSLSSYNEQFF
size: few; J: TRBJ1-5; length: 12; V: TRBV2; D: NA; DNA: TGTGCCAGCAGTGTACGCTATCAGCCCCAGCATTTT; CDR3: CASSVRYQPQHF
size: NA; J: TRBJ1-3; length: 13; V: TRBV9; D: NA; DNA: TGTGCCAGCAGCTCAAAATCTGGAAACACCATATATTTT; CDR3: CASSSKSGNTIYF
size: NA; J: TRBJ1-4; length: 14; V: TRBV4-1; D: NA; DNA: TGCGCCAGCAGCCAAGGGGTTGCTAATGAAAAACTGTTTTTT; CDR3: CASSQGVANEKLFF
size: NA; J: TRBJ2-2; length: 14; V: TRBV7-6; D: NA; DNA: TGTGCCAGCAGCTTAGGGGAGCTAGCCGGGGAGCTGTTTTTT; CDR3: CASSLGELAGELFF
size: NA; J: TRBJ2-3; length: 15; V: TRBV4-1; D: NA; DNA: TGCGCCAGCAGCCAAGGTGATCTGGGGCCAGATACGCAGTATTTT; CDR3: CASSQGDLGPDTQYF
size: NA; J: TRBJ1-5; length: 16; V: TRBV7-7; D: NA; DNA: TGTGCCAGCAGCTTAGCCCAGGGTATCCCCAGGCAGCCCCAGCATTTT; CDR3: CASSLAQGIPRQPQHF
size: NA; J: TRBJ1-4; length: 14; V: TRBV19; D: NA; DNA: TGTGCCAGTAGTATAGGTCAGGGTGTCGAAAAACTGTTTTTT; CDR3: CASSIGQGVEKLFF
size: NA; J: TRBJ1-2; length: 15; V: TRBV27; D: TRBD1; DNA: TGTGCCAGCAGCCCCCTAGGGGGCGCAGGAGATGGCTACACCTTC; CDR3: CASSPLGGAGDGYTF
size: few; J: TRBJ2-3; length: 14; V: TRBV9; D: NA; DNA: TGTGCCAGCAGCGTAGGACAGGGCACAGATACGCAGTATTTT; CDR3: CASSVGQGTDTQYF
size: few; J: TRBJ2-4; length: 16; V: TRBV28; D: NA; DNA: TGTGCCAGCAGTCTCCGGGGGGCAGCGGAGTGGAACATTCAGTACTTC; CDR3: CASSLRGAAEWNIQYF
size: NA; J: TRBJ1-1; length: 13; V: TRBV18; D: NA; DNA: TGTGCCAGCTCAACTACACAGAACACTGAAGCTTTCTTT; CDR3: CASSTTQNTEAFF